What follows is one T cell receptor beta chain and its context. The antigen is not known. 13 Jbeta primers and 60 Vbeta primers were used for the PCR. Method: immunoSEQ multiplex PCR; TCRdb's copy keeps in-frame clones and lacks some. The sample includes roughly 130,000 clones, approximately 74% of them seen just once. This entry belongs to a study of cytomegalovirus exposure and HLA in healthy donors. Findings and limits, study-wide: Across all donors, roughly uniform sequencing depth was an assumption of the presence/absence analyses. The authors later found TCR association rates varying by HLA locus, with DRB1 most and HLA-C fewest.

Although they were nominally healthy when sampled, donors likely had unrecorded immune exposures. Material for sequencing was PBMCs. This sequence originates from a man between 18 and 29 years old in good health and CMV-seropositive.

The CDR3 sequence is CASLGRQTVNYEQYF. The CDR3 DNA follows: TGTGCCAGCTTGGGAAGACAGACCGTCAACTACGAGCAGTACTTC. The chain uses TRBV5-4 and TRBJ2-7; maybe TRBD1 (5 bases). Trimming pared 7 bases from V and 3 bases from J, leaving 20 bases between. The length of the CDR3 is 15 residues. The germline CDR1 and CDR2 sequences are SGHNT and YYREEE (reference sequence).